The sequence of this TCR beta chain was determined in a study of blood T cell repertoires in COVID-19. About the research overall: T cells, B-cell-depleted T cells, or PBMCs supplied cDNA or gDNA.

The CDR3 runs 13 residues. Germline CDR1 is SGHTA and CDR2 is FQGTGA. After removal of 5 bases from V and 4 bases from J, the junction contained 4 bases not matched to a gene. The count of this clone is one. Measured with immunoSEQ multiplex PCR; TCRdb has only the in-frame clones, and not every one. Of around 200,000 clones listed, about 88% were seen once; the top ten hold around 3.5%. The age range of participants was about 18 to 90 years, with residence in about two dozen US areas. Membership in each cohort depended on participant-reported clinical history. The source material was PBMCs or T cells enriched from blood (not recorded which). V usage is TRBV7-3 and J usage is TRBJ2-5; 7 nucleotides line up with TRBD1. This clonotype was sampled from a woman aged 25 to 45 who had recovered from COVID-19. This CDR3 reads CASSRTGAETQYF. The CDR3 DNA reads TGTGCCAGCAGCCGGACAGGTGCAGAGACCCAGTACTTC.